The 23 T cell receptor beta chains reported below all come from one sample, sequenced in a study of CD8+CD57+ T cells in acquired aplastic anemia. Individuals selected for sequencing had exhibited CD8+CD57+ cell expansion on flow cytometry. Genomic DNA provided the template from which TCR beta VDJ and CDR3 profiles were obtained. TCRdb passed the reads through MiXCR, listing each CDR3 protein once. The table lists around 250,000 distinct CDR3 sequences, 70% to 85% of them singletons. The sample consisted of sorted CD4+, CD8+, or CD8+CD57+ T cells (not recorded which) from PBMCs. The receptors derive from a human donor with aplastic anemia.

As concerns this clonotype: An end of the junction differs from the germline gene, which may be a read error. CDR3 DNA: TGTGCCACCAGCAGAGGCTGCGAGAAACAGTCCCAGTACTTC. Protein: CATSRGCEKQSQYF. The chain links TRBV9 to TRBJ2-5; D is uncertain. CDR3 length: 14 amino acids. Germline assignment: CDR1 SGDLS and CDR2 YYNGEE.

In the case of this clonotype: An end of the junction does not agree with germline; a read error may underlie this. The chain links TRBV7-9 to TRBJ2-1; TRBD2 matches at 9 bases. This CDR3 contains 13 residues. Germline-derived CDR1 and CDR2 are SEHNR and FQNEAQ (reference sequence). The CDR3 sequence is CASSLAGSGEQFF. The CDR3, as DNA: TGTGCCAGCAGCCTAGCGGGGTCGGGTGAGCAGTTCTTC.

This chain uses TRBV19 with TRBJ1-1, with a possible D match to TRBD1 (6 bases). CDR1 is LNHDA and CDR2 is SQIVND in the germline V gene (reference sequence). CDR3 size: 12 residues. The V gene lost 0 bases and the J gene lost 10 bases, with 9 bases spanning the gap. The CDR3 here is CASSIDQGRAFF. DNA for the CDR3: TGTGCCAGTAGTATAGATCAGGGGCGAGCTTTCTTT.

The V call is TRBV19, the J call TRBJ2-5, with D maybe TRBD1 (5 bases). This CDR3 has 14 amino acids. V was trimmed by 1 base and J by 5 bases, leaving 11 bases between them. Looked up from germline, CDR1 is LNHDA and CDR2 is SQIVND (reference sequence). The CDR3 bases are TGTGCCAGTAGTATAGCTTCAGGGTCGGAGACCCAGTACTTC. Translating gives CASSIASGSETQYF.

A note on this clonotype: As the CDR3 is not closed by the conserved phenylalanine or tryptophan, this likely results from a read error. The DNA is left out, because the CDR3 cannot be placed on it with certainty; the CDR3 is given as TCRdb lists it. J is TRBJ2-1 and V is TRBV7-9; the DNA was not used to check the table's D call, TRBD2. The CDR3 contains 11 residues when both ends are counted. Germline CDR1 reads SEHNR; CDR2 reads FQNEAQ (reference sequence). The CDR3 region is CASSFPGSGGS.

V is TRBV7-3 and J is TRBJ2-3; TRBD2 matches at 8 bases. The germline V gene encodes CDR1 SGHTA and CDR2 FQGTGA. J lost 10 bases, V lost 2 bases, and 11 bases had no gene match. There are 15 residues in the CDR3. The CDR3 bases are TGTGCCAGCAGCTTACTAGGGACTAGGGGAGGCGCGCAGTATTTT. It encodes CASSLLGTRGGAQYF.

V and J are TRBV9 and TRBJ2-6; the D is unclear. Looked up from germline, CDR1 is SGDLS and CDR2 is YYNGEE. V was shortened by 4 bases and J by 11 bases, with 25 bases between the two germline ends. There are 17 residues in the CDR3. CDR3 amino acids: CASSLLDGRTEAYVLTF. The CDR3 nucleotides read TGTGCCAGCAGCCTACTCGATGGGCGCACTGAAGCTTACGTCCTGACTTTC.

V gene TRBV24-1 combines with J gene TRBJ2-2, with a possible D match to TRBD1 (6 bases). Germline V gene sequence: CDR1 KGHDR, CDR2 SFDVKD. The CDR3 sequence is 13 residues long. V was shortened by 9 bases and J by 7 bases, with 14 bases between the two germline ends. This CDR3 reads CATFIGDNGELFF. For the CDR3, the DNA is TGTGCCACCTTCATAGGGGACAACGGGGAGCTGTTTTTT.

The V call is TRBV7-8, the J call TRBJ1-5; 7 bases are shared with TRBD1. Germline CDR1 is SGHVS and CDR2 is FQNEAQ. Trimming cost V 1 base and J 4 bases; bases outside gene matches: 7. This CDR3 contains 16 residues. The CDR3 DNA reads TGTGCCAGCAGCTTAGTCGGGACAGAAAATAATCAGCCCCAGCATTTT. Its translation is CASSLVGTENNQPQHF. The entire variable domain, with the rest obtained from reference TRBV7-8 and TRBJ1-5, is as follows: GAGVSQSPRYKVAKRGQDVALRCDPISGHVSLFWYQQALGQGPEFLTYFQNEAQLDKSGLPSDRFFAERPEGSVSTLKIQRTQQEDSAVYLCASSLVGTENNQPQHFGDGTRLSIL.

This chain's CDR3 is CASSLAGGSESQYQYF. The CDR3, as DNA: TGTGCCAGCAGCTTAGCGGGAGGCTCCGAGAGCCAGTATCAGTACTTC. This chain links TRBV7-8 with TRBJ2-5; tentatively, D is TRBD2 (6 bases). V was cut by 0 bases and J by 11 bases, with 22 bases left in between. Germline CDR1 is SGHVS and CDR2 is FQNEAQ. CDR3 length equals 16 residues.

The chain links TRBV19 to TRBJ2-3; tentative D call: TRBD2 (7 bases). The V and J ends lost 1 base and 10 bases respectively, with 15 bases between them. Germline V gene data show CDR1 as LNHDA and CDR2 as SQIVND (reference sequence). The CDR3 totals 14 residues. The CDR3 nucleotides are TGTGCCAGTAGTATAGCGGGGGGCAGGGATGCGCAGTATTTT. Protein: CASSIAGGRDAQYF.

This clonotype was seen a single time. The DNA for the CDR3 is TGTGCCACCAGCAGAGATCTTTCAGCGGATGGCTACGAGCAGTACTTC. Protein sequence: CATSRDLSADGYEQYF. The rearrangement joins TRBV15 to TRBJ2-7; a possible D gene is TRBD2 (5 bases). Germline V lookup: CDR1 LNHNV, CDR2 YYDKDF (reference sequence). CDR3 length: 16 amino acids. V dropped 0 bases and J dropped 3 bases, with 15 bases sitting between them.

For this clonotype: Germline is not matched at one junction end, which may reflect a read error. The chain combines TRBV7-3 with TRBJ2-3, with D possibly matching TRBD2 (6 bases). Germline assignment: CDR1 SGHTA and CDR2 FQGTGA. The CDR3 covers 15 residues. CDR3 coding DNA: TGCGCCAGCAGCTTGGGGACTGTAGACACAGATACGCAGTATTTT. Encoded protein: CASSLGTVDTDTQYF.

The V gene is TRBV7-9, the J gene TRBJ1-2; no clear D. The CDR3 has 14 amino acids. Trimming took 5 bases from V and 14 from J, leaving 24 bases between them. Germline CDR1 and CDR2: SEHNR and FQNEAQ (reference sequence). The CDR3 DNA reads TGTGCCAGCAGCCCGAGGCAGTTGGAACACACCCAGACCTTC. Its translation: CASSPRQLEHTQTF.

This clonotype was seen a single time. Germline and junction disagree at one end, which may indicate a read error. The V and J genes are TRBV7-2 and TRBJ1-5; 7 positions agree with TRBD1. This CDR3 spans 14 amino acids. The germline CDR1 and CDR2 sequences are SGHTA and FQGNSA. In nucleotides, the CDR3 is TGTGCCAGCGTACAGTCGGAGGGGGCGAGAGACCCAGTATTT. This codes for CASVQSEGARDPVF. The whole variable domain, filled in from reference TRBV7-2 and TRBJ1-5, reads GAGVSQSPSNKVTEKGKDVELRCDPISGHTALYWYRQSLGQGLEFLIYFQGNSAPDKSGLPSDRFSAERTGGSVSTLTIQRTQQEDSAVYLCASVQSEGARDPVFGDGTRLSIL.

For this clonotype: The conserved final phenylalanine or tryptophan is absent from the CDR3, which likely points to a read error. The chain links TRBV6-2 or TRBV6-3 to TRBJ2-1; 9 positions match TRBD1. CDR1 MNHEY and CDR2 SVGEGT come from the germline V gene. This CDR3 spans 13 amino acids. V was clipped by 8 bases and J by 9 bases; unmatched bases: 8. CDR3 bases: TGTGCCAGCGGGGACAGGGAATCGCGTGAGCAGTTCCTC. Encoded protein: CASGDRESREQFL.

The V call is TRBV7-2, the J call TRBJ2-1; the D gene is possibly TRBD2 (6 bases). The DNA end is a closer match to TRBJ2-7, so the J assignment may be wrong. Germline CDR1 and CDR2: SGHTA and FQGNSA. The CDR3 runs 13 residues. Here the CDR3 DNA reads TGTGCCAGCAGTGATGGGGGGATTCCTGAGCAGTACTTC. Its translation: CASSDGGIPEQYF.

The V and J genes are TRBV9 and TRBJ1-3; D perhaps matches TRBD1 (5 bases). The CDR3 runs 14 residues. With 1 base removed from V and 16 bases from J, the gap between germline ends came to 21 bases. Germline V CDR1 and CDR2: SGDLS, YYNGEE. Written as DNA, the CDR3 is TGTGCCAGCAGCGTATCCGGGGGGGGAGGCACCAAGTATTTT. This codes for CASSVSGGGGTKYF.

The chain uses TRBV4-2 and TRBJ2-3; unclear D gene. With 2 bases removed from V and 2 bases from J, the gap between germline ends came to 14 bases. Looked up from germline, CDR1 is LGHNA and CDR2 is YNFKEQ. The CDR3 has 16 residues. The CDR3 here is CASSQTAGDPTDTQYF. CDR3 DNA: TGTGCCAGCAGCCAAACGGCAGGAGACCCCACAGATACGCAGTATTTT.

Ten or more counts support this clonotype. The chain has TRBV6-2 or TRBV6-3 and TRBJ2-4; D is unclear. This CDR3 has 15 residues. CDR1 MNHEY and CDR2 SVGEGT come from the germline V gene. Trimming took 4 bases from V and 1 from J, leaving 11 bases between them. DNA for the CDR3: TGTGCCAGCAGTTTCGAACAAATGGCCAAAAACATTCAGTACTTC. Its translation: CASSFEQMAKNIQYF.

The chain couples TRBV7-2 to TRBJ2-1; 10 bases align to TRBD1. CDR1 and CDR2 (germline): SGHTA, FQGNSA. The length of the CDR3 is 16 residues. The V gene end was trimmed by 5 bases and the J gene end by 8 bases; junction bases not matched to a gene: 12. The CDR3 loop is CASSQAGGTGDYEQFF. The CDR3 DNA sequence: TGTGCCAGCAGCCAGGCGGGCGGGACAGGGGACTATGAGCAGTTCTTC.

The chain couples TRBV20-1 to TRBJ1-1; D is uncertain. Germline loops: CDR1 DFQATT, CDR2 SNEGSKA (reference sequence). Trimming stripped 7 bases from V and 2 bases from J, with 20 bases between. This CDR3 spans 15 amino acids. The DNA for the CDR3 is TGCAGTGGGCAGTATTTGGGCCCAGGCAACACTGAAGCTTTCTTT. Protein product: CSGQYLGPGNTEAFF.

This clonotype appeared many times. V is TRBV7-3 and J is TRBJ1-3, with D possibly being TRBD1 (6 bases). CDR1 SGHTA and CDR2 FQGTGA come from the germline V gene. Trimming removed 5 bases from V and 2 bases from J, with 10 bases in between. The CDR3 totals 14 residues. The CDR3 nucleotides read TGTGCCAGCAGCCCCCGGGACACTGGAAACACCATATATTTT. Protein: CASSPRDTGNTIYF.